These 18 T cell receptor beta chains were all obtained from the same sample, sequenced in a study of post-analysis software for immune sequencing data. Study-wide points: Included in a set of about five TRBV segments more frequent in patients than controls were TRBV5-6, TRBV5-1 and TRBV20-1.

Unique molecular identifiers tagged the TCR beta cDNA libraries. TCRdb re-derived calls from the PCR reads in MiXCR, one entry per CDR3 protein. Of 450,000 or so distinct CDR3 sequences detected, roughly 45% appear once; the ten largest clones hold around an eighth. For these TCRs, the target antigens are not known. The specimen sequenced was blood. All receptors derive from a girl under 18 with multiple sclerosis.

This clonotype has a count of ten or more. V gene TRBV7-6 combines with J gene TRBJ2-1; D may be TRBD1 (6 bases). V was trimmed by 8 bases and J by 3 bases, leaving 11 bases between them. CDR3 length equals 13 residues. Germline CDR1 and CDR2: SGHVS and FNYEAQ. The CDR3 DNA reads TGTGCCAGCGATGCAGGGGACTACAATGAGCAGTTCTTC. It is translated as CASDAGDYNEQFF.

This sequence joins TRBV4-1 and TRBJ2-5; a possible D gene is TRBD2 (6 bases). The J call may be wrong; the DNA end is better matched by TRBJ2-7. The CDR3 loop spans 15 amino acids. Germline V gives CDR1 MGHRA, CDR2 YSYEKL. The CDR3 nucleotides are TGCGCCAGCAGCCAGGGACTGGGGATTTCGGTCGAGCAGTACTTC. This sequence encodes CASSQGLGISVEQYF.

The J gene is TRBJ2-1, the V gene TRBV6-5; maybe TRBD2 (6 bases). V was pared by 6 bases and J by 2 bases, with 14 bases between. The germline gives CDR1 MNHEY, CDR2 SVGAGI. The CDR3 runs 15 residues. The CDR3 DNA reads TGTGCCAGCAGAGGATGGGGGGAGACCTACAATGAGCAGTTCTTC. Protein product: CASRGWGETYNEQFF.

This clonotype was seen a single time. The chain has TRBV20-1 and TRBJ2-7, with 13 bases matching TRBD2. The CDR3 contains 15 residues. Per the germline V gene, CDR1 is DFQATT and CDR2 is SNEGSKA (reference sequence). After removal of 3 bases from V and 4 bases from J, the junction contained 6 bases not matched to a gene. CDR3 nucleotide sequence: TGCAGTGCTAGCCGCACTAGCGGGAGGGGGTACGAGCAGTACTTC. Protein sequence: CSASRTSGRGYEQYF.

The rearrangement links TRBV20-1 to TRBJ2-5; TRBD1 matches 8 bases. The closer fit of TRBJ2-7 to the DNA end suggests the J call may be wrong. Germline V gene lookup returns CDR1 DFQATT and CDR2 SNEGSKA (reference sequence). The CDR3 runs 14 residues. The CDR3 nucleotides read TGCAGTGCTGGAGGGACAGGAGAAGGCGCCGAGCAGTACTTC. Translation gives CSAGGTGEGAEQYF.

The V and J genes are TRBV20-1 and TRBJ2-3, with 13 bases matching TRBD2. Per germline, CDR1 DFQATT and CDR2 SNEGSKA (reference sequence). The CDR3 has 18 amino acids. Germline trimming cut 6 bases from V and 2 bases from J; bases unmatched to any gene: 14. CDR3 loop: CSAEAGLAGDTYTDTQYF. DNA for the CDR3: TGCAGTGCGGAGGCAGGACTAGCGGGAGATACCTACACAGATACGCAGTATTTT.

The chain has TRBV24-1 and TRBJ2-3; D is possibly TRBD1 (6 bases). Germline CDR1 reads KGHDR; CDR2 reads SFDVKD. V was shortened by 2 bases and J by 6 bases, with 11 bases between the two germline ends. This CDR3 is built from 14 residues. CDR3 sequence (DNA): TGTGCCACCAGTGATTATAGGGGGTTGGATACGCAGTATTTT. Amino acids: CATSDYRGLDTQYF.

The V and J genes are TRBV6-2 or TRBV6-3 and TRBJ1-6, with 9 positions matching TRBD1. J was trimmed by 7 bases and V by 5 bases; bases with no gene match: 9. Germline CDR1 is MNHEY and CDR2 is SVGEGT. The CDR3 spans 16 residues. The CDR3 loop is CASSPTGQGMNSPLHF. As DNA, the CDR3 is TGTGCCAGCAGTCCGACCGGACAGGGGATGAATTCACCCCTCCACTTT.

This clonotype has just a few counts. This chain joins TRBV4-1 and TRBJ2-1, with 16 bases identical to TRBD2. The trim removed 2 bases at V and 4 bases at J, leaving 14 bases unmatched. There are 21 residues in the CDR3. Germline values: CDR1 MGHRA, CDR2 YSYEKL. CDR3 region: CASSQKPGLAGGSGLYNEQFF. In DNA form, the CDR3 reads TGCGCCAGCAGCCAAAAGCCGGGACTAGCGGGAGGGTCAGGTTTATACAATGAGCAGTTCTTC.

This clonotype has only a few counts. The rearrangement links TRBV14 to TRBJ2-1; 12 bases are shared with TRBD2. V gave up 0 bases and J gave up 3 bases; unmatched junction bases: 3. The CDR3 extends over 17 amino acids. Germline lookup yields CDR1 SGHDN and CDR2 FVKESK. DNA for the CDR3: TGTGCCAGCAGCCAAGAAGAGGGACTAGCGGGCTACAATGAGCAGTTCTTC. Its translation: CASSQEEGLAGYNEQFF.

Ten or more counts support this clonotype. This rearrangement joins TRBV29-1 to TRBJ2-7; D gene uncertain. V lost 7 bases and J lost 2, with 9 bases in between. The germline V gene encodes CDR1 SQVTM and CDR2 ANQGSEA. The CDR3 loop spans 11 amino acids. The CDR3 nucleotides read TGCAGCGCTATCCGTACCTACGAGCAGTACTTC. The encoded protein is CSAIRTYEQYF.

The rearrangement uses TRBV6-5 and TRBJ2-2; tentative D call: TRBD1 (6 bases). The germline V gene has CDR1 MNHEY and CDR2 SVGAGI. The CDR3 is 13 amino acids. With 8 bases removed from V and 4 bases from J, the gap between germline ends came to 11 bases. This CDR3 reads CASYRVPTGELFF. The CDR3 DNA reads as TGTGCCAGCTACAGGGTCCCCACCGGGGAGCTGTTTTTT.

This clonotype appeared a few times. The V and J genes are TRBV12-3 or TRBV12-4 and TRBJ2-1; 7 bases match TRBD1. The V segment lost 7 bases and the J segment 6 bases; nucleotides outside the gene matches: 9. The CDR3 is made up of 14 amino acids. The DNA for the CDR3 is TGTGCCAGCACCCCCAGGGGGTTATTCAATGAGCAGTTCTTC. Protein sequence: CASTPRGLFNEQFF.

V and J are TRBV7-3 and TRBJ2-3; TRBD2 matches at 7 bases. The CDR3 loop spans 16 amino acids. Trimming took 5 bases from V and 2 from J; bases not matched to a gene: 10. Germline CDR1 is SGHTA and CDR2 is FQGTGA. The CDR3 nucleotides are TGTGCCAGCAGCAACCCAGCGGGACGGCACACAGATACGCAGTATTTT. Protein: CASSNPAGRHTDTQYF.

This rearrangement joins TRBV7-2 to TRBJ2-3, with a weak D call TRBD2 (6 bases). CDR1 and CDR2 from the germline V gene are SGHTA and FQGNSA. V was clipped by 3 bases and J by 0 bases, with 10 bases between them. The CDR3 length is 15 residues. The CDR3 DNA sequence: TGTGCCAGCAGCTTCGGGAGCCTAAGCACAGATACGCAGTATTTT. Translation gives CASSFGSLSTDTQYF. Filled out from reference TRBV7-2 and TRBJ2-3, the complete variable domain reads GAGVSQSPSNKVTEKGKDVELRCDPISGHTALYWYRQSLGQGLEFLIYFQGNSAPDKSGLPSDRFSAERTGGSVSTLTIQRTQQEDSAVYLCASSFGSLSTDTQYFGPGTRLTVL.

The V call is TRBV4-1, the J call TRBJ2-3; unclear D gene. V lost 0 bases and J 7 bases, leaving 23 bases between the germline ends. CDR3 length equals 18 residues. Germline-derived CDR1 and CDR2 are MGHRA and YSYEKL. The CDR3 DNA reads as TGCGCCAGCAGCCAAGAGGGAATGACTCGTCTGGGATCCAATACGCAGTATTTT. This sequence encodes CASSQEGMTRLGSNTQYF.

The V gene is TRBV7-2, the J gene TRBJ2-1; 11 nucleotides align to TRBD2. V lost 3 bases and J lost 6; bases outside the gene matches: 10. Germline V gene lookup returns CDR1 SGHTA and CDR2 FQGNSA. The CDR3 sequence is 17 residues long. Here the CDR3 reads CASSFTSGSLEGNEQFF. Written as DNA, the CDR3 is TGTGCCAGCAGCTTTACTAGCGGGAGTTTAGAAGGCAATGAGCAGTTCTTC.

The table lists this clonotype with a few counts. The V call is TRBV28, the J call TRBJ2-7, with 8 bases fitting TRBD1. Germline values: CDR1 MDHEN, CDR2 SYDVKM. The CDR3 length is 15 residues. J was trimmed by 1 base and V by 1 base; bases with no gene match: 3. CDR3 coding DNA: TGTGCCAGCAGTTTATCAGACAGGGGATCCTACGAGCAGTACTTC. This sequence encodes CASSLSDRGSYEQYF.